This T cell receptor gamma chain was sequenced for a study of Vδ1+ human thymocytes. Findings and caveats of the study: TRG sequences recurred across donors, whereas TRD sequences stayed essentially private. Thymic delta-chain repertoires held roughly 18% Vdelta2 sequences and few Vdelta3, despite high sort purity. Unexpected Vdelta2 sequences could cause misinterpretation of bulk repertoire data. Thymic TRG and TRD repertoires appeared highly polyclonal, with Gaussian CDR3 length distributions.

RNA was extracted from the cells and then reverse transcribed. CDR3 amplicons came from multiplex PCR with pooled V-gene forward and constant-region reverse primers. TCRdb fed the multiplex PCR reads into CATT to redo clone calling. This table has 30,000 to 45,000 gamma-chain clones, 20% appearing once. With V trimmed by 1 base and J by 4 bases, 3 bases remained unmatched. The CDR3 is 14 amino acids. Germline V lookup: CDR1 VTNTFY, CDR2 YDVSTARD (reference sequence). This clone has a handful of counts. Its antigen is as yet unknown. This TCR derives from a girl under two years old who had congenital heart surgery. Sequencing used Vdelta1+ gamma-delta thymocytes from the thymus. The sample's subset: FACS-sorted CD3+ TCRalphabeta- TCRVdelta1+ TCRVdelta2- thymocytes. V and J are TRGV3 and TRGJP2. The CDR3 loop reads CATWDRDSDWIKTF. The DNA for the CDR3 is TGTGCCACCTGGGACAGAGATAGTGATTGGATCAAGACGTTT.